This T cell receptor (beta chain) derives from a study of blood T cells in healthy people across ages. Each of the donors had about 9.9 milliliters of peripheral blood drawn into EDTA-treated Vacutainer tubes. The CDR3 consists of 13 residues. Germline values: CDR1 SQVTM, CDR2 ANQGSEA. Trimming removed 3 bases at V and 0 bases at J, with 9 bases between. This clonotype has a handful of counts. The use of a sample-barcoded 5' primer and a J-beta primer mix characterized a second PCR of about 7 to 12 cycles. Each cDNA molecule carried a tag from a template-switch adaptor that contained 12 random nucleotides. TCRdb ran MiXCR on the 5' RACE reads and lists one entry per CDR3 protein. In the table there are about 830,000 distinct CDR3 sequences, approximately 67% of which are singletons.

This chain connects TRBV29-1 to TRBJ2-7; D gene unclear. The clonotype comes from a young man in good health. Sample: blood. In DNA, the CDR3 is TGCAGCGTTGATGCGGACGGCTCCTACGAGCAGTACTTC. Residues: CSVDADGSYEQYF.